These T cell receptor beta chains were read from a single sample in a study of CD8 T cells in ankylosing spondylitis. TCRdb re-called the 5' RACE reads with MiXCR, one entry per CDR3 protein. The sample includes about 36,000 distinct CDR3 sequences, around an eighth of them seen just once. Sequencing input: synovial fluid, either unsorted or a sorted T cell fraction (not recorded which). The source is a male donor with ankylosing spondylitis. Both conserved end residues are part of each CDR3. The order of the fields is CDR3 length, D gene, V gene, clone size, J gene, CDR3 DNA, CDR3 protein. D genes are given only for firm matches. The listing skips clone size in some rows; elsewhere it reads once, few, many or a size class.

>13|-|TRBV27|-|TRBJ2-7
TGTGCCAGCAGTTTGGATTCAGGGGCGAAGCAGTACTTC
CASSLDSGAKQYF
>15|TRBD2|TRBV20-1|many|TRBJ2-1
TGCAGTGCTAGAGAACCGAGCGGGAGAGACTATGAGCAGTTCTTC
CSAREPSGRDYEQFF
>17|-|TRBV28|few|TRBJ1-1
TGTGCCAGCAGTTCTCCCCCGTACAGGGTAGCTTACACTGAAGCTTTCTTT
CASSSPPYRVAYTEAFF
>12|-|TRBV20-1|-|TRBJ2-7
TGCAGTGCTAGCTCGAGCTCCTACGAGCAGTACTTC
CSASSSSYEQYF
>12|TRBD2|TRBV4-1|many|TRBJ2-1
TGCGCCAGCAGCCAAGATCAGGGACTAGCTGTTTTC
CASSQDQGLAVF
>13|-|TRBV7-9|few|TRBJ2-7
TGTGCCAGCAGGTTGAACCCCTCGCACGAGCAGTACTTC
CASRLNPSHEQYF
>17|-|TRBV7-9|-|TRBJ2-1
TGTGCCAGCGCACCCACGGGAACCCCGATGGGGTACAATGAGCAGTTCTTC
CASAPTGTPMGYNEQFF
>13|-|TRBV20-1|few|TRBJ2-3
TGCAGTGCTTCGGACATTAGCACAGATACGCAGTATTTT
CSASDISTDTQYF
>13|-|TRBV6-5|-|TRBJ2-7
TGTGCCAGCAGTCCCCGCTGGGGCTACGAGCAGTACTTC
CASSPRWGYEQYF
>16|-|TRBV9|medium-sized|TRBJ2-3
TGTGCCAGCAGCGCCTACTCGGGATCCCTCCGGGATACGCAGTATTTT
CASSAYSGSLRDTQYF
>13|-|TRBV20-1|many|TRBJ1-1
TGCAGTGCGCGGGGACGGCCGAACACTGAAGCTTTCTTT
CSARGRPNTEAFF